The 16 T cell receptor beta chains reported below all come from one sample, sequenced in a study of neoadjuvant nivolumab and ipilimumab in lung cancer (dated by TCRdb to 2018 to 2021). What this sample's time point label stands for: pretherapy, before neoadjuvant immune checkpoint inhibitors. Libraries were built with the immunoSEQ multiplex PCR assay. As stored in TCRdb, this immuneACCESS dataset retains in-frame rearrangements with V and J assigned. A fraction of the clones does not appear; measured against another copy, unresolved V genes explain less than half of the discrepancy, and the remainder lacks a known reason. Here the sample has 20,000 to 25,000 clones; roughly 85% occur a single time. The ten largest clones capture 23% of the sample. Sequencing was performed on peripheral blood, taken before neoadjuvant nivolumab, alone or with ipilimumab. These receptors were taken from an adult with non-small cell lung cancer.

The CDR3 loop is CASSYGGRTDTQYF. The CDR3 coding sequence is TGTGCCAGCAGTTACGGGGGCCGCACAGATACGCAGTATTTT. This rearrangement joins TRBV6-6 to TRBJ2-3; a weak D match, TRBD1 (6 bases). Germline CDR1 MNHNY, CDR2 SVGAGI (reference sequence). The ends were cut back, 2 bases at V and 1 base at J, with 7 bases in the middle. The CDR3 is 14 residues long.

The chain employs TRBV9 and TRBJ2-1; no reliable D call. The V end lost 4 bases, the J end lost 0 bases, and 11 bases lay between the germline ends. The CDR3 covers 15 residues. The germline gives CDR1 SGDLS, CDR2 YYNGEE. The DNA for the CDR3 is TGTGCCAGCAGCCGAGCTGATAGCTCCTACAATGAGCAGTTCTTC. Translating it yields CASSRADSSYNEQFF. The full variable domain, with the rest looked up from reference TRBV9 and TRBJ2-1, is DSGVTQTPKHLITATGQRVTLRCSPRSGDLSVYWYQQSLDQGLQFLIQYYNGEERAKGNILERFSAQQFPDLHSELNLSSLELGDSALYFCASSRADSSYNEQFFGPGTRLTVL.

The chain links TRBV19 to TRBJ2-2, with a tentative D call TRBD1 (5 bases). The CDR3 covers 14 residues. Trimming took off 8 bases at V and 1 base at J, with 11 bases between the two ends. The germline CDR1 and CDR2 sequences are LNHDA and SQIVND (reference sequence). The CDR3, as DNA: TGTGCCAGTCACATGGGGCGGAACACCGGGGAGCTGTTTTTT. This sequence encodes CASHMGRNTGELFF.

The CDR3 protein is CSARQDRQYF. For the CDR3, the DNA is TGCAGTGCTAGACAGGACAGGCAGTACTTC. The chain employs TRBV20-1 and TRBJ2-7; weak D call: TRBD1 (6 bases). V was cut by 2 bases and J by 9 bases, with 8 bases left in between. From germline, CDR1 is DFQATT and CDR2 SNEGSKA (reference sequence). The CDR3 is made up of 10 amino acids.

The chain is built from TRBV10-3 and TRBJ2-7, with D possibly matching TRBD2 (6 bases). The V and J ends lost 6 bases and 2 bases respectively, with 14 bases between them. CDR1 is ENHRY, CDR2 SYGVKD, per germline. The CDR3 runs to 14 residues. CDR3 coding DNA: TGTGCCATCAGCGAGGGACTTGGCGCCTACGAGCAGTACTTC. Translation: CAISEGLGAYEQYF.

This CDR3 reads CASSGTSGNEKLFF. CDR3 coding DNA: TGCGCCAGCTCCGGAACGTCAGGGAACGAAAAACTGTTTTTT. The V call is TRBV5-1, the J call TRBJ1-4; D possibly corresponds to TRBD1 (5 bases). Germline CDR1 and CDR2: SGHRS and YFSETQ. This CDR3 comprises 14 residues. V was clipped by 7 bases and J by 8 bases, with 18 bases between them.

The chain links TRBV11-2 to TRBJ1-1; D gene ambiguous. With 3 bases removed from V and 4 bases from J, the gap between germline ends came to 0 bases. In germline, CDR1 is SGHAT, CDR2 FQNNGV. There are 10 residues in the CDR3. CDR3 region: CASSFTEAFF. The DNA for the CDR3 is TGTGCCAGCAGCTTCACTGAAGCTTTCTTT. Full variable domain (remainder filled in from reference TRBV11-2 and TRBJ1-1): EAGVAQSPRYKIIEKRQSVAFWCNPISGHATLYWYQQILGQGPKLLIQFQNNGVVDDSQLPKDRFSAERLKGVDSTLKIQPAKLEDSAVYLCASSFTEAFFGQGTRLTVV.

V is TRBV11-3 and J is TRBJ2-7; D is perhaps TRBD2 (6 bases). V shed 5 bases and J shed 5 bases, with 13 bases lying between them. From germline, CDR1 is SGHNT and CDR2 YENEEA. The CDR3 consists of 13 residues. The chain's CDR3 is CASSNRRGDEQYF. The CDR3 region has the DNA TGTGCCAGCAGCAACCGGAGGGGAGACGAGCAGTACTTC.

The rearrangement links TRBV28 to TRBJ2-7; D may correspond to TRBD1 or TRBD2 (5 bases each). The CDR3 runs to 14 residues. Germline-derived CDR1 and CDR2 are MDHEN and SYDVKM. Deletions cut 5 bases from V and 3 bases from J, with 14 bases between. CDR3 sequence (DNA): TGTGCCAGCAGTACCGGGACCCTTTACTACGAGCAGTACTTC. Translating it yields CASSTGTLYYEQYF.

The genes are TRBV5-5 and TRBJ1-5, with a tentative D call TRBD1 (5 bases). The CDR3 sequence is 15 residues long. Germline CDR1 SGHKS, CDR2 YYEKEE (reference sequence). The ends were cut back, 4 bases at V and 6 bases at J, with 17 bases in the middle. CDR3 amino acids: CASSPGRAGGQPQHF. The CDR3 nucleotides read TGTGCCAGCAGCCCCGGACGAGCGGGGGGTCAGCCCCAGCATTTT.

The chain has TRBV25-1 and TRBJ2-6; no clear D. This CDR3 comprises 18 residues. Germline CDR1 reads MGHDK; CDR2 reads SYGVNS. Trimming cost V 5 bases and J 0 bases, with 17 bases left between them. DNA for the CDR3: TGTGCCAGCAGTCCTCCCCTGACCCCGAGCTCTGGGGCCAACGTCCTGACTTTC. It encodes CASSPPLTPSSGANVLTF.

The rearrangement links TRBV10-3 to TRBJ2-7, with TRBD2 matching 14 bases. Trimming at V came to 5 bases and at J to 4 bases, leaving 7 bases not matched to a gene. The germline gives CDR1 ENHRY, CDR2 SYGVKD. The CDR3 has 16 residues. The DNA of the CDR3 is TGTGCCATCAGTACTCCCGGACTAGCGGGAGGATACGAGCAGTACTTC. It specifies CAISTPGLAGGYEQYF.

The chain has TRBV14 and TRBJ2-1; D gene uncertain. The CDR3 runs to 15 residues. The germline V gene encodes CDR1 SGHDN and CDR2 FVKESK. V lost 1 base and J lost 2, with 9 bases in between. CDR3 residues: CASSQGPQAYNEQFF. The CDR3 nucleotides read TGTGCCAGCAGCCAAGGACCCCAGGCCTACAATGAGCAGTTCTTC.

The chain links TRBV7-2 to TRBJ2-3, with 7 positions matching TRBD2. The CDR3 runs to 14 residues. V dropped 1 base and J dropped 3; count of bases not matched to a gene: 1. Germline V gene sequence: CDR1 SGHTA, CDR2 FQGNSA. The CDR3 sequence: CASSLGRETDTQYF. CDR3 DNA sequence: TGTGCCAGCAGCTTAGGGCGGGAGACAGATACGCAGTATTTT.

J is TRBJ2-1 and V is TRBV11-2; perhaps TRBD2 as D (7 bases). CDR3 length: 16 residues. The V gene lost 8 bases and the J gene lost 4 bases, with 21 bases spanning the gap. Looked up from germline, CDR1 is SGHAT and CDR2 is FQNNGV. CDR3 loop: CASRTWGGRLYNEQFF. The DNA for the CDR3 is TGTGCCAGCCGAACTTGGGGGGGGCGCCTATACAATGAGCAGTTCTTC. The variable domain in full, with the rest retrieved from reference TRBV11-2 and TRBJ2-1, is EAGVAQSPRYKIIEKRQSVAFWCNPISGHATLYWYQQILGQGPKLLIQFQNNGVVDDSQLPKDRFSAERLKGVDSTLKIQPAKLEDSAVYLCASRTWGGRLYNEQFFGPGTRLTVL.

The chain uses TRBV7-9 and TRBJ1-4; D gene uncertain. Trimming took off 5 bases at V and 4 bases at J, with 11 bases between the two ends. The CDR3 spans 14 residues. Per germline, CDR1 SEHNR and CDR2 FQNEAQ (reference sequence). The CDR3 DNA reads TGTGCCAGCAGCCCTGGACGGAATAATGAAAAACTGTTTTTT. It codes for CASSPGRNNEKLFF.